This T cell receptor beta chain was recorded in a study of T cells in Graves' hyperthyroidism and ophthalmopathy. Regarding the study as a whole: Ophthalmopathy cases were set apart from stable hyperthyroidism by a 13 V-J model. Progression to ophthalmopathy was predicted a median of 6.5 months early. Most thyroid clonotypes expanded above 0.001 appeared in blood too.

This clonotype was seen at least ten times. Its antigen is not identified. The CDR3 covers 14 residues. Germline V gene sequence: CDR1 SEHNR, CDR2 FQNEAQ (reference sequence). J lost 3 bases, V lost 2 bases, and 4 bases had no gene match. From RNA transcripts, TCR beta CDR3 regions were amplified. During a first-round RT-PCR of the TCR CDR3, the HTBI primer set was used. TCRdb called the multiplex PCR reads again in MiXCR, with one record for every CDR3 protein. Counted here are 400,000 or so distinct CDR3 sequences, about 16% occurring once; the ten biggest clones make up 15% to 20%. The rearrangement joins TRBV7-9 to TRBJ2-7; TRBD2 matches at 7 bases. The material sequenced was blood. The source of this sequence is an older woman with Graves' ophthalmopathy. The CDR3 nucleotides read TGTGCCAGCAGCTTAACTAGCGAAAGCTACGAGCAGTACTTC. Translating it yields CASSLTSESYEQYF.